This TCR beta chain emerged from a study of cytomegalovirus exposure and HLA in healthy donors. V trimming: 8 bases; J trimming: 2 bases; junction bases outside the gene matches: 7. Per germline, CDR1 PRHDT and CDR2 FYEKMQ (reference sequence). This CDR3 has 15 amino acids. The PCR used 60 Vbeta and 13 Jbeta primers. Measured with immunoSEQ multiplex PCR; TCRdb has only the in-frame clones, and not every one. Altogether 95,000 to 100,000 clones are present, around four fifths being singletons, with the ten largest covering about 0.79%. Sequencing was carried out using PBMCs. The clonotype originates from a woman in her sixties in good health and CMV-seronegative. J is TRBJ2-7 and V is TRBV13; 12 nucleotides line up with TRBD2. CDR3 sequence reads: CASSIRLAGAYEQYF. CDR3 DNA sequence: TGTGCCAGCTCAATTCGACTAGCGGGAGCCTACGAGCAGTACTTC.